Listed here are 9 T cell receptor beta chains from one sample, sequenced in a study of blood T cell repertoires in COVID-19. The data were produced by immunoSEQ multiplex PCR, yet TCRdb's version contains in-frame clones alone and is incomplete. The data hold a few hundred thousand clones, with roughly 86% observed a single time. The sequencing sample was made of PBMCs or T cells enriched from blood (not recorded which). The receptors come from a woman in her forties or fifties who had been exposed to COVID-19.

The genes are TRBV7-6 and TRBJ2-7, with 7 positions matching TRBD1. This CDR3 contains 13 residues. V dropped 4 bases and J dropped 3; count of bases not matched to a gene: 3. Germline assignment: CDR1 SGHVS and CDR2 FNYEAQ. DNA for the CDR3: TGTGCCAGCAGCTCGGGACAGCACTACGAGCAGTACTTC. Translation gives CASSSGQHYEQYF.

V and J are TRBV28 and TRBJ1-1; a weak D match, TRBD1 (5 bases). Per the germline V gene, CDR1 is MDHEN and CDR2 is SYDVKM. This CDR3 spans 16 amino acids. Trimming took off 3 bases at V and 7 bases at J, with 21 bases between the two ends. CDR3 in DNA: TGTGCCAGCAGTTTCCGGGACGCGGGGGTTTATGGTGAAGCTTTCTTT. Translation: CASSFRDAGVYGEAFF.

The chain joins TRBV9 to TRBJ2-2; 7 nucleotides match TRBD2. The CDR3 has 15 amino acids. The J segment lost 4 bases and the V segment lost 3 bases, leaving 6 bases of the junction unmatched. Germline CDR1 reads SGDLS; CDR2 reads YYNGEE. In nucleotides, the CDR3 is TGTGCCAGCAGCGGGCTGGGGGGGACCACCGGGGAGCTGTTTTTT. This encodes CASSGLGGTTGELFF.

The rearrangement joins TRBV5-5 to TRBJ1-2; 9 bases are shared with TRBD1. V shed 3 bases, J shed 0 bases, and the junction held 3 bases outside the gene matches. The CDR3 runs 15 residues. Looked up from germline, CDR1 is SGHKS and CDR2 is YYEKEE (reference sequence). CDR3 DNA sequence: TGTGCCAGCAGCTGGGGACAGGGCTCTAACTATGGCTACACCTTC. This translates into CASSWGQGSNYGYTF.

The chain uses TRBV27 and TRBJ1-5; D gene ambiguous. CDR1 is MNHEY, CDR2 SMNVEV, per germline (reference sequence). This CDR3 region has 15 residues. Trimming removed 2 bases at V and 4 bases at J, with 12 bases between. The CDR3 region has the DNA TGTGCCAGCAGTTTAACGGGGATAGGTAATCAGCCCCAGCATTTT. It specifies CASSLTGIGNQPQHF.

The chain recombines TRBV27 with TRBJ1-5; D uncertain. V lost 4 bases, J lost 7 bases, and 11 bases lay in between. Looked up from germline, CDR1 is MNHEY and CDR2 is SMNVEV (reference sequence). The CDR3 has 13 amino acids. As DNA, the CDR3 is TGTGCCAGCAGTTCTCAAGGGAGACAGCCCCAGCATTTT. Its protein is CASSSQGRQPQHF.

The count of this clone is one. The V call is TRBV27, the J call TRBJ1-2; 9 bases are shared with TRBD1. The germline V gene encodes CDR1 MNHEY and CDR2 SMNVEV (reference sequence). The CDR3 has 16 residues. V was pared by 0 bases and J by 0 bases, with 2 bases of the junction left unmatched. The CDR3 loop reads CASSLSGTGPNYGYTF. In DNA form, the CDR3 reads TGTGCCAGCAGTTTATCGGGGACAGGGCCTAACTATGGCTACACCTTC.

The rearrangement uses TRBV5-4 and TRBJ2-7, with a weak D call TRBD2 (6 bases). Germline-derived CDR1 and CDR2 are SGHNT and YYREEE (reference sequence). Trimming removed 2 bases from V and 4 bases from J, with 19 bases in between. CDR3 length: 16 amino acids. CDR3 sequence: CASSFGSGTSPYEQYF. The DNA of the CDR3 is TGTGCCAGCAGCTTCGGCTCCGGGACTTCCCCTTACGAGCAGTACTTC. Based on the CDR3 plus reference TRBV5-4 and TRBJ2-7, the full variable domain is ETGVTQSPTHLIKTRGQQVTLRCSSQSGHNTVSWYQQALGQGPQFIFQYYREEENGRGNFPPRFSGLQFPNYSSELNVNALELDDSALYLCASSFGSGTSPYEQYFGPGTRLTVT.

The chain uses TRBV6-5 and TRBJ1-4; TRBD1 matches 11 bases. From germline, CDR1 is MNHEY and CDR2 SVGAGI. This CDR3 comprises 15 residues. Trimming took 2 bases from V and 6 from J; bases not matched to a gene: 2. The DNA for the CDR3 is TGTGCCAGCAGTTACGGGACAGGGGGACATGAAAAACTGTTTTTT. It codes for CASSYGTGGHEKLFF.